The present T cell receptor beta chain was sequenced within a study of blood T cell repertoires in COVID-19. V was clipped by 2 bases and J by 0 bases, with 14 bases between them. This CDR3 is 16 amino acids long. CDR1 and CDR2 from the germline V gene are LNHDA and SQIVND (reference sequence). Repertoires were generated with immunoSEQ multiplex PCR, while TCRdb's copy carries only in-frame clones and drops some. The table lists under 130,000 clones, 70% to 90% of them singletons, with 3% to 3.5% in the top ten. The chain is built from TRBV19 and TRBJ2-7; D remains ambiguous. Sequencing was done on a sample of peripheral blood. This clonotype originated in a man aged 50 to 60 in a cohort sampled during active COVID-19. For the CDR3, the DNA is TGTGCCAGTAGTATAAGTGGCAGGCCCAGCTCCTACGAGCAGTACTTC. Amino acids: CASSISGRPSSYEQYF.